This T cell receptor beta chain comes out of a study of shared clonotypes between healthy human individuals. TCRdb's copy holds only in-frame clones and misses some; the assay was immunoSEQ multiplex PCR. Among a few hundred thousand clones listed, more than 60% were seen once. Germline CDR1 LGHNA, CDR2 YSLEER. The CDR3 covers 13 residues. V gave up 3 bases and J gave up 8 bases, with 10 bases separating them. The donor population consisted of healthy HIV-negative adults with no recent acute infections or vaccinations. This TCR was sampled from a man aged 25 to 40 in good health. V and J are TRBV4-3 and TRBJ2-2; no firm D call. The sample consisted of memory CD4+ T cells sorted from blood. Subset of the sample: CD45RA-negative fraction. This CDR3 is CASSHYSDGELFF. In nucleotides, the CDR3 is TGCGCCAGCAGCCATTACTCCGATGGGGAGCTGTTTTTT.